This T cell receptor (beta chain) was sequenced during a study of T cell responses to AZD1222 COVID-19 vaccine. This CDR3 has 14 amino acids. V was clipped by 0 bases and J by 3 bases, with 6 bases between them. The germline V gene encodes CDR1 SGHRS and CDR2 YFSETQ. TCRdb keeps only in-frame clones here, not all; method: immunoSEQ multiplex PCR. The sample consists of about 170,000 clones, roughly 85% of them appearing once. Note on this clone: Its antigen is unknown.

Study results and limitations: Repertoire samples came only from after the peak T cell response. Among the donors, most were white British and more were female, and clonal diversity was possibly underestimated.

Second doses that came at about 4 or about 12 weeks were put together. The chain has TRBV5-1 and TRBJ2-2; D is ambiguous. The origin of this receptor is an adult who received the AZD1222 COVID-19 vaccine. Sample: peripheral blood, taken 28 days after the second AZD1222 dose. CDR3 in DNA: TGCGCCAGCAGCTTGGAATCCTACACCGGGGAGCTGTTTTTT. Amino acids: CASSLESYTGELFF.